This entry describes one T cell receptor (beta chain). The sample is drawn from a study of CD8+ T cells in alopecia areata. The sequencing template was cDNA reverse transcribed from extracted RNA. TCRdb's copy holds only in-frame clones and misses some; the assay was immunoSEQ multiplex PCR. This sample has around 99,000 clones, with 65% to 85% found just once. CDR3 length: 14 amino acids. The V gene's germline CDR1 is SEHNR and CDR2 FQNEAQ (reference sequence). V shed 5 bases and J 4 bases; nucleotides not matched to a gene: 5. Treatment specified: oral pan-JAK inhibitor, 5-10 mg twice daily. The rearrangement joins TRBV7-9 to TRBJ1-5; 7 positions match TRBD1. This receptor was identified in a human donor with alopecia areata. The sample consisted of CD8+ T cells sorted from blood, taken at week 24, from a patient treated with tofacitinib. The CDR3 reads CASSPMTGNQPQHF. The DNA of the CDR3 is TGTGCCAGCAGCCCTATGACAGGGAATCAGCCCCAGCATTTT.